A single sample is the source of the 11 T cell receptor beta chains below, sequenced in a study of blood T cells in healthy people across ages. Using a J-beta primer mix together with a sample-barcoded 5' primer, a second PCR was run for about 6 to 12 cycles. TCRdb recomputed calls from the 5' RACE reads with MiXCR, one row per CDR3 protein. Of 1.6 million or so distinct CDR3 sequences listed, about 35% are singletons. Material: blood. Receptor source: a woman aged 30 to 39 in good health.

The chain recombines TRBV20-1 with TRBJ2-7, with D uncertain. Germline V gene data show CDR1 as DFQATT and CDR2 as SNEGSKA (reference sequence). Trimming took 3 bases from V and 0 from J, leaving 12 bases between them. The CDR3 is made up of 14 amino acids. CDR3 DNA sequence: TGCAGTGCTAGTTTCCCGAGGAGCTCCTACGAGCAGTACTTC. Translating gives CSASFPRSSYEQYF.

The chain recombines TRBV6-1 with TRBJ2-1; D remains unclear. The CDR3 runs to 17 residues. V was shortened by 3 bases and J by 6 bases, with 21 bases between the two germline ends. CDR1 and CDR2 (germline): MNHNS, SASEGT. For the CDR3, the DNA is TGTGCCAGCAGTGAGGGATCCTGGGCGACTCGCTCCAATGAGCAGTTCTTC. It encodes CASSEGSWATRSNEQFF.

There are a few counts of this clonotype. The chain recombines TRBV20-1 with TRBJ2-1; 13 bases are shared with TRBD2. V shed 0 bases and J 7 bases; nucleotides not matched to a gene: 12. The CDR3 totals 18 residues. Germline CDR1 is DFQATT and CDR2 is SNEGSKA (reference sequence). CDR3 DNA sequence: TGCAGTGCTAGAGATAGAGGCCCACTAGCGGGGGGGACGAATGAGCAGTTCTTC. Residues: CSARDRGPLAGGTNEQFF.

The J gene is TRBJ2-7, the V gene TRBV7-2; TRBD2 aligns across 7 bases. Germline CDR1 is SGHTA and CDR2 is FQGNSA. The CDR3 consists of 14 residues. The J segment lost 1 base and the V segment lost 4 bases, leaving 4 bases of the junction unmatched. The CDR3 sequence is CASSSAGVSYEQYF. CDR3 coding DNA: TGTGCCAGCAGCTCTGCGGGAGTATCCTACGAGCAGTACTTC.

Remarks on this clonotype: An end of the junction does not agree with germline; a read error may underlie this. The chain carries TRBV6-1 and TRBJ2-3; TRBD2 matches 11 bases. The CDR3 extends over 16 amino acids. CDR1 and CDR2 from the germline V gene are MNHNS and SASEGT. CDR3 in DNA: TGTACCAGCAGGATGCTAGCGGGGGGTGGAGGGGATACGCAGTATTTT. This translates into CTSRMLAGGGGDTQYF.

This clonotype was counted only a few times. The chain has TRBV12-3 or TRBV12-4 and TRBJ2-4; D ambiguous. Trimming left V 8 bases short and J 9 bases short, with 14 bases between. The CDR3 contains 12 residues. CDR3 DNA: TGTGCCAGCGGCGGTCCACGAGGCATTCAGTACTTC. Amino acids: CASGGPRGIQYF.

This chain joins TRBV6-4 and TRBJ2-1; D call uncertain. The CDR3 has 16 residues. V was shortened by 0 bases and J by 6 bases, with 15 bases between the two germline ends. Germline V CDR1 and CDR2: MRHNA, SNTAGT. The CDR3 protein is CASSDSDEAACNEQFF. The CDR3 bases are TGTGCCAGCAGTGACTCGGATGAAGCTGCCTGCAATGAGCAGTTCTTC.

This clonotype came up a few times. The chain links TRBV9 to TRBJ1-2; TRBD1 aligns across 10 bases. Germline V gene lookup returns CDR1 SGDLS and CDR2 YYNGEE. The CDR3 has 16 amino acids. V shed 3 bases, J shed 7 bases, and the junction held 12 bases outside the gene matches. The CDR3 here is CASSGRDRGVLGGYTF. The DNA of the CDR3 is TGTGCCAGCAGCGGCCGGGACAGGGGCGTTCTTGGTGGCTACACCTTC.

J is TRBJ2-4 and V is TRBV3-1, with D perhaps matching TRBD2 (5 bases). The CDR3 spans 13 residues. Between the trimmed V and J ends, which lost 0 bases and 9 bases, there was a span of 9 bases. Germline V gene data show CDR1 as LGHDT and CDR2 as YNNKEL (reference sequence). The CDR3, as DNA: TGTGCCAGCAGCCAAGATATAGGAGGCATTCAGTACTTC. As protein: CASSQDIGGIQYF.

This clonotype was seen more than once but under ten times. The chain uses TRBV6-1 and TRBJ2-1; TRBD2 agrees at 10 bases. V shed 4 bases, J shed 6 bases, and the junction held 6 bases outside the gene matches. This CDR3 has 15 residues. The germline V gene encodes CDR1 MNHNS and CDR2 SASEGT. CDR3: CASSVRTSGLNEQFF. The CDR3 DNA follows: TGTGCCAGCAGTGTCCGGACTAGCGGCCTCAATGAGCAGTTCTTC.

Ten or more counts support this clonotype. This rearrangement joins TRBV27 to TRBJ2-7, with 9 bases that match TRBD2. CDR1 MNHEY and CDR2 SMNVEV come from the germline V gene (reference sequence). The V segment lost 8 bases and the J segment 7 bases; nucleotides outside the gene matches: 9. This CDR3 spans 13 amino acids. The CDR3 DNA is TGTGCCAGCGGGGGACTAGCCGCCGGGGAGCAGTACTTC. It codes for CASGGLAAGEQYF.